The entry below gives a single T cell receptor (beta chain) sequence along with its context. The antigen remains undetermined. This entry comes from a study of cytomegalovirus exposure and HLA in healthy donors. Overall study context: Of the donors genotyped, some 400 in all, around 76% fell in the Caucasian-associated ancestry cluster.

It was healthy bone marrow donors who served as donors. Germline assignment: CDR1 SGDLS and CDR2 YYNGEE. The CDR3 has 11 residues. The V end was cut by 5 bases, the J end by 11 bases, with 13 bases between. It was with 60 Vbeta and 13 Jbeta primers that the PCR ran. Data came from immunoSEQ multiplex PCR; TCRdb stores just in-frame clones and leaves some out. The data hold roughly 130,000 clones, with around 85% observed a single time. Broader study findings: For TCR beta chains, V- and J-gene trimming was later linked to a missense DCLRE1C variant. Data from an earlier analysis indicated that most TCR beta V segments were productive either about 90% or about 30% of the time.

Sequenced sample: PBMCs. This TCR was sampled from a man aged 30 to 45 in good health and CMV-seronegative. This chain links TRBV9 with TRBJ2-5; D might be TRBD1 (5 bases). CDR3 sequence reads: CASSQGAEQYF. Here the CDR3 DNA reads TGTGCCAGCAGTCAAGGGGCGGAGCAGTACTTC.